The next 23 T cell receptor beta chains were all read from a single sample in a study of cytomegalovirus exposure and HLA in healthy donors listed by TCRdb under 2017. The method behind the library was the immunoSEQ multiplex PCR assay. A mixture of 60 forward primers for TCR Vbeta segments and 13 reverse primers for TCR Jbeta segments was used in the multiplex PCR. TCRdb provides this immuneACCESS table in a form limited to in-frame rearrangements. Some clones are lacking; in checked studies, under half of them reflect an unresolved V gene, and why the rest are absent is not known. In all, the sample holds roughly 120,000 clones, and about 70% of those were seen once. The ten biggest clones cover around 10% of the sample. The sequencing sample was made of PBMCs. The receptors were gathered from a young man in good health and CMV-seropositive.

The J gene is TRBJ1-1, the V gene TRBV29-1, with a possible D match to TRBD1 (6 bases). Germline V gene sequence: CDR1 SQVTM, CDR2 ANQGSEA. Trimming cost V 4 bases and J 4 bases, with 13 bases left between them. The CDR3 loop spans 13 amino acids. The CDR3 reads CSVAGTSVTEAFF. The CDR3 DNA follows: TGCAGCGTTGCTGGGACATCGGTCACTGAAGCTTTCTTT.

This chain joins TRBV5-6 and TRBJ2-7, with 10 bases identical to TRBD1. The CDR3 extends over 16 amino acids. Germline V gene lookup returns CDR1 SGHDT and CDR2 YYEEEE. The V gene end was trimmed by 3 bases and the J gene end by 4 bases; junction bases not matched to a gene: 10. CDR3 sequence: CASSSKDRGAPYEQYV. CDR3 bases: TGTGCCAGCAGCTCAAAGGACAGGGGGGCGCCTTACGAGCAGTACGTC.

The rearrangement joins TRBV6-4 to TRBJ2-7, with a tentative D call TRBD1 (5 bases). CDR1 is MRHNA and CDR2 is SNTAGT in the germline V gene. The germline V and J ends were trimmed by 3 bases and 5 bases, with 14 bases remaining between them. CDR3 length equals 14 residues. The CDR3 DNA reads TGTGCCAGCAGTGAAGGTCAGGGTTCGCACGAGCAGTACGTC. The encoded protein is CASSEGQGSHEQYV.

This clone was seen a handful of times. This sequence joins TRBV21-1 and TRBJ1-3. TRBV21-1 is a listed pseudogene. This CDR3 is built from 18 residues. The CDR3 reads CASSKGGGRNASGNTIYF. CDR3 DNA: TGTGCCAGCAGCAAAGGGGGGGGCAGGAACGCTTCTGGAAACACCATATATTTT.

In this sample, this clone turned up once. The chain joins TRBV28 to TRBJ2-5; TRBD2 aligns across 12 bases. Looked up from germline, CDR1 is MDHEN and CDR2 is SYDVKM. Trimming at V came to 2 bases and at J to 6 bases, leaving 7 bases not matched to a gene. This CDR3 has 16 amino acids. DNA for the CDR3: TGTGCCAGCAGTTTAGGGGGGACTAGCGGGCAGCAGACCCAGTACTTC. Its translation: CASSLGGTSGQQTQYF.

The chain couples TRBV28 to TRBJ1-2; 10 nucleotides agree with TRBD1. V trimming: 6 bases; J trimming: 8 bases; junction bases outside the gene matches: 9. The CDR3 length is 14 residues. CDR1 and CDR2 (germline): MDHEN, SYDVKM. In nucleotides, the CDR3 is TGTGCCAGCAGCCTAGACCGGACAGGGGGGGGCTACACCTTC. The encoded protein is CASSLDRTGGGYTF.

This clone occurred once. V usage is TRBV10-2 and J usage is TRBJ2-1, with TRBD2 as a possible D gene (6 bases). V was shortened by 2 bases and J by 12 bases, with 14 bases between the two germline ends. CDR1 WSHSY and CDR2 SAAADI come from the germline V gene. This CDR3 region has 13 residues. The CDR3 sequence is CASSEGEDYGQFF. The CDR3 DNA reads as TGCGCCAGCAGTGAGGGGGAGGACTACGGGCAGTTCTTC.

J is TRBJ1-1 and V is TRBV7-2, with D possibly TRBD1 on 5 matching bases. With 2 bases removed from V and 0 bases from J, the gap between germline ends came to 10 bases. This CDR3 contains 15 residues. Germline V lookup: CDR1 SGHTA, CDR2 FQGNSA. Here the CDR3 DNA reads TGTGCCAGCAGCTTATCGGACACAGTGAACACTGAAGCTTTCTTT. This gives the protein CASSLSDTVNTEAFF.

This clone was counted only a few times. CDR3 residues: CAISLGLGLAGGFNEQFF. Written as DNA, the CDR3 is TGTGCCATCAGTCTGGGCTTGGGACTAGCGGGAGGTTTCAATGAGCAGTTCTTC. V gene TRBV10-3 combines with J gene TRBJ2-1; 15 bases fit TRBD2. Germline V CDR1 and CDR2: ENHRY, SYGVKD. J lost 6 bases, V lost 5 bases, and 11 bases had no gene match. This CDR3 spans 18 amino acids.

The chain recombines TRBV2 with TRBJ2-3, with 9 bases that match TRBD1. CDR3 length: 14 residues. CDR1 is SNHLY, CDR2 FYNNEI, per germline. V dropped 6 bases and J dropped 1; count of bases not matched to a gene: 2. CDR3 coding DNA: TGTGCCAGCAGACAGGGGGCCGGCACAGATACGCAGTATTTT. Translating it yields CASRQGAGTDTQYF. Supplemented by reference TRBV2 and TRBJ2-3, the full variable domain reads EPEVTQTPSHQVTQMGQEVILRCVPISNHLYFYWYRQILGQKVEFLVSFYNNEISEKSEIFDDQFSVERPDGSNFTLKIRSTKLEDSAMYFCASRQGAGTDTQYFGPGTRLTVL.

J is TRBJ1-5 and V is TRBV10-3; 7 positions agree with TRBD1. The V segment lost 0 bases and the J segment 8 bases; nucleotides outside the gene matches: 7. CDR1 ENHRY and CDR2 SYGVKD come from the germline V gene. There are 15 residues in the CDR3. Here the CDR3 reads CAISESRQGTEPQHF. The CDR3 bases are TGTGCCATCAGTGAGTCCCGACAGGGAACGGAGCCCCAGCATTTT.

The chain uses TRBV6-5 and TRBJ1-2; D is possibly TRBD1 (5 bases). This CDR3 has 14 amino acids. V was trimmed by 5 bases and J by 4 bases, leaving 14 bases between them. Germline CDR1 MNHEY, CDR2 SVGAGI. The CDR3 loop is CASSRDSVTYGYTF. CDR3 coding DNA: TGTGCCAGCAGTCGAGACAGTGTCACCTATGGCTACACCTTC.

The chain has TRBV6-6 and TRBJ1-5; 9 nucleotides agree with TRBD1. CDR3 length: 15 amino acids. Germline CDR1 and CDR2: MNHNY and SVGAGI (reference sequence). The trim removed 8 bases at V and 2 bases at J, leaving 7 bases unmatched. The DNA of the CDR3 is TGTGCCAGCTCGACAGGGGGGATTGGCAATCAGCCCCAGCATTTT. Its translation is CASSTGGIGNQPQHF.

The chain links TRBV18 to TRBJ2-1, with D perhaps matching TRBD2 (6 bases). The V end lost 3 bases, the J end lost 5 bases, and 11 bases lay between the germline ends. The CDR3 has 14 residues. The V gene's germline CDR1 is KGHSH and CDR2 LQKENI. The CDR3 protein is CASSPRLENNEQFF. The CDR3 DNA sequence: TGTGCCAGCTCACCTAGACTAGAGAACAATGAGCAGTTCTTC.

The rearrangement joins TRBV4-2 to TRBJ2-2; maybe TRBD1 (5 bases). Germline V gene data show CDR1 as LGHNA and CDR2 as YNFKEQ. The V gene lost 0 bases and the J gene lost 1 base, with 9 bases spanning the gap. The CDR3 has 16 amino acids. CDR3 region: CASSQDTQGNTGELFF. The CDR3 coding sequence is TGTGCCAGCAGCCAAGATACCCAGGGGAACACCGGGGAGCTGTTTTTT.

V gene TRBV6-1 combines with J gene TRBJ1-2, with a weak D call TRBD1 (6 bases). CDR1 is MNHNS and CDR2 is SASEGT in the germline V gene. The CDR3 is 16 amino acids. V dropped 4 bases and J dropped 4 bases, with 19 bases sitting between them. The CDR3 protein is CASSAQGGLMGYGYTF. CDR3 nucleotides: TGTGCCAGCAGTGCCCAAGGGGGTCTCATGGGCTATGGCTACACCTTC.

This clone was counted a few times. The rearrangement uses TRBV6-6 and TRBJ2-7; perhaps TRBD2 as D (5 bases). Germline CDR1 MNHNY, CDR2 SVGAGI (reference sequence). V gave up 7 bases and J gave up 0 bases, with 16 bases separating them. The CDR3 is made up of 15 amino acids. As DNA, the CDR3 is TGTGCCAGCACCTCCACGGGAAGTCTCTCCTACGAGCAGTACTTC. It translates to CASTSTGSLSYEQYF.

This chain connects TRBV4-1 to TRBJ2-3, with TRBD2 identical over 9 bases. The CDR3 has 15 residues. V trimming: 6 bases; J trimming: 2 bases; junction bases outside the gene matches: 6. Germline lookup yields CDR1 MGHRA and CDR2 YSYEKL. In DNA form, the CDR3 reads TGCGCCAGCAGAGACGGACTAGCGTTCACAGATACGCAGTATTTT. It yields the protein CASRDGLAFTDTQYF.

This chain links TRBV6-1 with TRBJ1-2; D uncertain. The V gene lost 2 bases and the J gene lost 4 bases, with 8 bases spanning the gap. Germline CDR1 is MNHNS and CDR2 is SASEGT. This CDR3 spans 13 amino acids. CDR3 amino acids: CASSESGSYGYTF. CDR3 nucleotides: TGTGCCAGCAGTGAATCGGGGAGCTATGGCTACACCTTC.

This clone was seen a handful of times. The chain combines TRBV6-1 with TRBJ1-4, with 10 bases identical to TRBD1. The V gene's germline CDR1 is MNHNS and CDR2 SASEGT. The trim removed 7 bases at V and 4 bases at J, leaving 3 bases unmatched. The CDR3 totals 14 residues. Here the CDR3 DNA reads TGTGCCAGCACCCGGACAGGGGGTAATGAAAAACTGTTTTTT. Protein: CASTRTGGNEKLFF.

The chain carries TRBV29-1 and TRBJ1-6; D is possibly TRBD1 (6 bases). V was cut by 7 bases and J by 7 bases, with 20 bases left in between. This CDR3 contains 15 residues. Germline CDR1 is SQVTM and CDR2 is ANQGSEA. The CDR3 coding sequence is TGCAGCGCCCCGAGGGGGGGCTCGGGGAATTCACCCCTCCACTTT. Amino acid sequence: CSAPRGGSGNSPLHF.

V is TRBV9 and J is TRBJ1-1, with a possible D match to TRBD1 (5 bases). The V and J ends lost 4 bases and 2 bases respectively, with 12 bases between them. The CDR3 loop spans 14 amino acids. The germline gives CDR1 SGDLS, CDR2 YYNGEE. The CDR3 bases are TGTGCCAGCAGCTCAGGACACAGAAACACTGAAGCTTTCTTT. The encoded protein is CASSSGHRNTEAFF.

This chain joins TRBV29-1 and TRBJ1-1; unclear D gene. CDR3 length: 12 residues. Germline lookup yields CDR1 SQVTM and CDR2 ANQGSEA. The V gene lost 3 bases and the J gene lost 4 bases, with 9 bases spanning the gap. For the CDR3, the DNA is TGCAGCGTTGACGGTGGGAGCACTGAAGCTTTCTTT. Translating gives CSVDGGSTEAFF.